Each of the 15 T cell receptor beta chains below was sequenced from the same sample in a study of T cell clonality in common variable immunodeficiency. Repertoires were generated with immunoSEQ multiplex PCR, while TCRdb's copy carries only in-frame clones and drops some. The repertoire shows about 34,000 clones, none seen only once; the top ten take 0.75% to 1%. The sample taken for sequencing was peripheral blood mononuclear cells. The receptor source for this set is a person aged 18 to 70 in good health.

In this sample, this clone turned up many times. The read ends 3 residues before the CDR3 terminus; that terminus is restored from the germline J gene. The V call is TRBV20-1, the J call TRBJ1-2; TRBD1 matches 8 bases. Germline loops: CDR1 DFQATT, CDR2 SNEGSKA (reference sequence). There are 12 residues in the CDR3. With V trimmed by 8 bases and J by 1 base, 3 bases remained unmatched. The covered CDR3 bases are TGCAGTTCCGACAGGGGTAACTATGGC. Amino acid sequence: CSSDRGNYG. The CDR3 in its entirety is CSSDRGNYGYTF.

This clone has at least ten counts. The read terminates 3 residues before the CDR3 end, so the remaining end is supplied by the germline J gene. V usage is TRBV7-2 and J usage is TRBJ1-2, with D uncertain. The germline gives CDR1 SGHTA, CDR2 FQGNSA. This CDR3 spans 13 amino acids. V was cut by 7 bases and J by 5 bases, with 14 bases left in between. The CDR3 reads CASISAGRYGYTF. The DNA read from the CDR3 is TGTGCCAGCATCTCCGCGGGGAGGTATGGC.

This clone was recorded at least ten times. The read halts 3 residues ahead of the CDR3 end, with the missing end drawn from the germline J gene. The V gene is TRBV7-8, the J gene TRBJ2-1; weak D call: TRBD2 (6 bases). The germline CDR1 and CDR2 sequences are SGHVS and FQNEAQ. The CDR3 is 16 amino acids. V shed 2 bases and J shed 5 bases, with 16 bases lying between them. The DNA read from the CDR3 is TGTGCCAGCAGCTTAAGAGATGGGGCTAGCGACAATGAG. The encoded protein is CASSLRDGASDNE. The full CDR3 reads CASSLRDGASDNEQFF.

This clone was observed many times. The sequenced fragment ends 3 residues before the CDR3 boundary, so the rest is inferred from the germline J gene. The genes are TRBV9 and TRBJ1-4; 11 nucleotides agree with TRBD1. V dropped 3 bases and J dropped 8; count of bases not matched to a gene: 6. This CDR3 has 15 residues. The germline CDR1 and CDR2 sequences are SGDLS and YYNGEE. The CDR3 loop reads CASSAGQGAPEKLFF. The covered CDR3 bases are TGTGCCAGCAGCGCTGGACAGGGGGCTCCGGAAAAA. The complete variable domain, with remaining parts taken from reference TRBV9 and TRBJ1-4, reads DSGVTQTPKHLITATGQRVTLRCSPRSGDLSVYWYQQSLDQGLQFLIQYYNGEERAKGNILERFSAQQFPDLHSELNLSSLELGDSALYFCASSAGQGAPEKLFFGSGTQLSVL.

This clone was counted many times. The read stops 3 residues short of the end of the CDR3; the missing end is completed from the germline J gene. The chain recombines TRBV7-3 with TRBJ2-2; 7 positions match TRBD2. Germline CDR1 SGHTA, CDR2 FQGTGA. Trimming at V came to 5 bases and at J to 4 bases, leaving 4 bases not matched to a gene. The CDR3 length is 14 residues. This chain's CDR3 is CASSRGSPTGELFF. The sequenced CDR3 bases are TGTGCCAGCAGCCGCGGGAGCCCCACCGGGGAG.

This clone was found many times. The DNA ends 3 residues before the CDR3 does, and the rest of the CDR3 is filled in from the germline J gene. The V and J genes are TRBV19 and TRBJ2-1; maybe TRBD1 (5 bases). The CDR3 is 16 amino acids. Germline V CDR1 and CDR2: LNHDA, SQIVND (reference sequence). V lost 7 bases, J lost 3 bases, and 19 bases lay in between. The CDR3 bases that were read are TGTGCCAGTACCACGACGGGCAGGGCTATCTACAATGAG. It is translated as CASTTTGRAIYNE. The entire CDR3 reads CASTTTGRAIYNEQFF.

This clone was counted many times. The read terminates 3 residues ahead of where the CDR3 ends, so the germline J gene completes it. The chain has TRBV19 and TRBJ1-5; maybe TRBD1 (5 bases). The V gene's germline CDR1 is LNHDA and CDR2 SQIVND (reference sequence). The CDR3 sequence is 15 residues long. V was cut by 6 bases and J by 0 bases, with 12 bases left in between. CDR3 DNA, as far as it was read: TGTGCCAGTAGCCGACAGCAGTATAGCAATCAGCCC. Residues: CASSRQQYSNQP. The CDR3 in full is CASSRQQYSNQPQHF.

This clone was counted many times. The DNA ends 3 residues before the CDR3 does, and the rest of the CDR3 is filled in from the germline J gene. The chain employs TRBV19 and TRBJ2-2; 9 bases match TRBD2. The CDR3 has 18 residues. CDR1 and CDR2 (germline): LNHDA, SQIVND (reference sequence). J lost 5 bases, V lost 7 bases, and 17 bases had no gene match. Incomplete CDR3 DNA: TGTGCCAGTACCCCGGGACTAGCTTACCGGCGGGGTACCGGGGAG. Its protein product is CASTPGLAYRRGTGE. The CDR3, in full, reads CASTPGLAYRRGTGELFF.

This clone was seen ten or more times. The CDR3 end is not reached by the read, which stops 3 residues before it; the germline J gene fills it in. The genes are TRBV7-2 and TRBJ1-4, with TRBD1 as a possible D gene (5 bases). The CDR3 is 14 residues long. With 4 bases removed from V and 7 bases from J, the gap between germline ends came to 13 bases. Germline V gene data show CDR1 as SGHTA and CDR2 as FQGNSA. The CDR3 sequence is CASSSDRGREKLFF. Partial CDR3 DNA: TGTGCCAGCAGCTCCGACAGAGGGCGTGAAAAA. Supplemented by reference TRBV7-2 and TRBJ1-4, the full variable domain reads GAGVSQSPSNKVTEKGKDVELRCDPISGHTALYWYRQSLGQGLEFLIYFQGNSAPDKSGLPSDRFSAERTGGSVSTLTIQRTQQEDSAVYLCASSSDRGREKLFFGSGTQLSVL.

This clone has at least ten counts. CDR3 amino acids: CASSLQGWDTMGNEQFF. The CDR3 DNA, read in part, is TGTGCCAGCAGCTTACAGGGTTGGGACACGATGGGGAATGAG. The J gene is TRBJ2-1, the V gene TRBV7-3, with a tentative D call TRBD1 (6 bases). The read finishes 3 residues shy of the CDR3 end, and the germline J gene is used to complete it. From germline, CDR1 is SGHTA and CDR2 FQGTGA. The CDR3 has 17 amino acids. V lost 2 bases, J lost 7 bases, and 21 bases lay in between.

This clone appeared many times. With the read ending 3 residues before the CDR3 end, the germline J gene is used to fill in that end. This sequence joins TRBV6-4 and TRBJ2-3, with TRBD2 matching over 10 bases. V trimming: 4 bases; J trimming: 1 base; junction bases outside the gene matches: 2. The CDR3 extends over 15 amino acids. CDR1 and CDR2 from the germline V gene are MRHNA and SNTAGT. The CDR3 is CASSATSGGTDTQYF. CDR3 DNA, as far as it was read: TGTGCCAGCAGTGCAACTAGCGGGGGCACAGATACG.

At least ten counts were recorded for this clone. The read terminates 3 residues before the CDR3 end, so the remaining end is supplied by the germline J gene. The chain employs TRBV20-1 and TRBJ2-3; 8 positions agree with TRBD2. The CDR3 loop spans 16 amino acids. The germline CDR1 and CDR2 sequences are DFQATT and SNEGSKA (reference sequence). The junction had 7 bases not matched to a gene; V was cut back by 0 bases and J by 2 bases. The CDR3 region is CSARDHSGGLTDTQYF. CDR3 DNA (partial): TGCAGTGCTAGAGATCACAGCGGGGGTCTCACAGATACG.

This clone was detected many times. The read comes to an end 3 residues before the CDR3 does, leaving the germline J gene to fill in the end. The J gene is TRBJ1-1, the V gene TRBV30; D call uncertain. The V gene's germline CDR1 is GTSNPN and CDR2 SVGIG (reference sequence). CDR3 length: 13 residues. Trimming left V 4 bases short and J 4 bases short, with 13 bases between. The CDR3 bases that were read are TGTGCCTGGAACCGGGGTCCGGGCACTGAA. Translation: CAWNRGPGTE. In full, the CDR3 reads CAWNRGPGTEAFF.

In this sample, this clone turned up many times. The read gets to within 3 residues of the CDR3 end, and the germline J gene fills in the rest. The chain recombines TRBV9 with TRBJ2-1, with 7 bases matching TRBD2. The CDR3 has 14 residues. From germline, CDR1 is SGDLS and CDR2 YYNGEE. V dropped 0 bases and J dropped 6; count of bases not matched to a gene: 3. The sequenced part of the CDR3 DNA is TGTGCCAGCAGCGTAGCTCTAGCGGTCAATGAG. Translating it yields CASSVALAVNE. The entire CDR3 is CASSVALAVNEQFF.

This clone was found many times. The CDR3 extends 3 residues past the end of the read, so its final part is completed from the germline J gene. The V and J genes are TRBV7-1 and TRBJ2-4; 13 bases are shared with TRBD2. TRBV7-1 is an open reading frame, and its role is uncertain. V gave up 2 bases and J gave up 0 bases; unmatched junction bases: 10. The CDR3 extends over 20 amino acids. The sequenced part of the CDR3 DNA is TGTGCCAGCAGCTCAAATCCCGGACTAGCGGGAGTCGGAGCCAAAAACATT. This encodes CASSSNPGLAGVGAKNI. The complete CDR3 reads CASSSNPGLAGVGAKNIQYF.